Sequencing of this T cell receptor beta chain was carried out in a study of regulatory T cells in long-lasting Graves disease. J lost 7 bases, V lost 6 bases, and 5 bases had no gene match. CDR1 MDHEN and CDR2 SYDVKM come from the germline V gene. This CDR3 is 12 amino acids long. The time point here: persistent/refractory GD, antithyroid drugs over 5 years with positive TRAb. RNA isolated from PBMCs was used to make the TCR library. HTBI primers from iRepertoire and Arm-PCR of CDR3 regions yielded the TCR beta libraries. TCRdb re-derived calls from the multiplex PCR reads in MiXCR, one entry per CDR3 protein. The sample lists around 450,000 distinct CDR3 sequences, about a fifth occurring once.

This sequence was found in a female donor with Graves disease. The chain is built from TRBV28 and TRBJ1-2; TRBD1 agrees at 7 bases. Sequencing was performed on peripheral blood mononuclear cells (PBMCs), taken when the disease was refractory, from a patient treated with antithyroid drugs. The CDR3: CASRLDRRGYTF. DNA of the CDR3: TGTGCCAGCAGACTGGACAGGCGTGGCTACACCTTC.